This T cell receptor (beta chain) was captured by sequencing in a study of human T cells and chemical hapten exposure. Time point of the sample: patch test 1, 2 weeks after DPC sensitization. Treatment meaning: therapeutic diphenylcyclopropenone sensitization with weekly scalp DPC. Using its own MiXCR run on the RACE reads, TCRdb lists one record per CDR3 protein. This sample has more than 90,000 distinct CDR3 sequences, with roughly 10% found just once. Trimming stripped 0 bases from V and 5 bases from J, with 9 bases between. The CDR3 spans 13 residues. Germline CDR1 and CDR2: DFQATT and SNEGSKA (reference sequence).

This clonotype was obtained from a man aged 40-49 years with alopecia areata. Some clones in this sample may be carry-over from other donors' samples. Source: whole blood, taken in connection with sensitization to the hapten diphenylcyclopropenone (DPC). V usage is TRBV20-1 and J usage is TRBJ2-3, with a possible D match to TRBD2 (5 bases). CDR3 protein: CSAREGVVDTQYF. The CDR3 region has the DNA TGCAGTGCTAGAGAGGGAGTAGTAGATACGCAGTATTTT.